The 15 T cell receptor beta chains below come from one sample, sequenced in a study of cytomegalovirus exposure and HLA in healthy donors. PCR used 60 Vbeta primers and 13 Jbeta primers. Produced via immunoSEQ multiplex PCR; TCRdb's table is partial and in-frame only. This sample's table reports tens of thousands of clones. Sample: PBMCs. All receptors come from a man aged 30-40 years in good health and CMV-seropositive.

This chain links TRBV6-5 with TRBJ2-1, with TRBD2 identical over 13 bases. J was trimmed by 9 bases and V by 4 bases; bases with no gene match: 9. This CDR3 contains 16 residues. Per the germline V gene, CDR1 is MNHEY and CDR2 is SVGAGI. The CDR3 is CASSLSGTSGTREQFF. CDR3 nucleotide sequence: TGTGCCAGCAGTTTATCCGGGACTAGCGGGACCCGTGAGCAGTTCTTC.

The chain is built from TRBV29-1 and TRBJ1-2, with 10 bases aligning to TRBD1. Germline CDR1 SQVTM, CDR2 ANQGSEA. The length of the CDR3 is 12 residues. V was clipped by 3 bases and J by 6 bases; unmatched bases: 1. CDR3 residues: CSVEGTGDGYTF. CDR3 bases: TGCAGCGTTGAGGGGACAGGGGATGGCTACACCTTC.

The rearrangement uses TRBV6-5 and TRBJ1-1; no definite D call. The V gene lost 5 bases and the J gene lost 7 bases, with 8 bases spanning the gap. The germline V gene has CDR1 MNHEY and CDR2 SVGAGI. This CDR3 has 11 residues. The chain's CDR3 is CASSKQSEAFF. In nucleotides, the CDR3 is TGTGCCAGCAGTAAACAGAGTGAAGCTTTCTTT.

V and J are TRBV30 and TRBJ2-7; 7 bases are shared with TRBD1. The germline gives CDR1 GTSNPN, CDR2 SVGIG (reference sequence). This CDR3 region has 13 residues. V shed 4 bases, J shed 2 bases, and the junction held 5 bases outside the gene matches. The chain's CDR3 is CAWTGGNTYEQYF. CDR3 bases: TGTGCCTGGACAGGGGGAAATACCTACGAGCAGTACTTC.

The chain employs TRBV5-1 and TRBJ2-5; a weak D match, TRBD2 (6 bases). In germline, CDR1 is SGHRS, CDR2 YFSETQ. CDR3 size: 15 residues. The V and J ends lost 5 bases and 4 bases respectively, with 18 bases between them. In DNA, the CDR3 is TGCGCCAGCAGGTTAGAGGGAGCGGGTAGAGAGACCCAGTACTTC. Its translation is CASRLEGAGRETQYF.

This chain uses TRBV6-5 with TRBJ1-2, with TRBD1 as a possible D gene (5 bases). Trimming left V 6 bases short and J 6 bases short, with 11 bases between. The CDR3 contains 12 residues. Germline V gives CDR1 MNHEY, CDR2 SVGAGI. CDR3 region: CASRAGDHGYTF. CDR3 coding DNA: TGTGCCAGCAGGGCGGGGGACCATGGCTACACCTTC.

V is TRBV7-9 and J is TRBJ2-1; 9 nucleotides match TRBD2. In germline, CDR1 is SEHNR, CDR2 FQNEAQ (reference sequence). J gave up 5 bases and V 6 bases, and 5 bases lay outside the gene matches. The CDR3 has 14 residues. This CDR3 is CASRGLAGNNEQFF. The CDR3 DNA follows: TGTGCCAGCAGGGGACTAGCAGGTAACAATGAGCAGTTCTTC.

The rearrangement links TRBV9 to TRBJ2-5; the D gene is possibly TRBD1 (6 bases). The CDR3 covers 16 residues. CDR1 and CDR2 (germline): SGDLS, YYNGEE. The V gene lost 0 bases and the J gene lost 2 bases, with 14 bases spanning the gap. The CDR3 reads CASSVGGTLVQETQYF. For the CDR3, the DNA is TGTGCCAGCAGCGTAGGGGGGACACTGGTTCAAGAGACCCAGTACTTC.

The chain recombines TRBV19 with TRBJ2-1, with D perhaps TRBD1 (7 bases). The V end was cut by 6 bases, the J end by 2 bases, with 17 bases between. The CDR3 spans 16 residues. CDR1 LNHDA and CDR2 SQIVND come from the germline V gene (reference sequence). The CDR3 DNA reads as TGTGCCAGTAGCCCCCAGGGGGGCAATCCCTACAATGAGCAGTTCTTC. Amino acids: CASSPQGGNPYNEQFF.

The chain couples TRBV7-3 to TRBJ1-1, with a tentative D call TRBD1 (5 bases). The CDR3 extends over 14 amino acids. Deletions cut 5 bases from V and 1 base from J, with 11 bases between. Germline V gene data show CDR1 as SGHTA and CDR2 as FQGTGA. CDR3 nucleotide sequence: TGTGCCAGCAGCCCTGGGGCCTCGAACACTGAAGCTTTCTTT. It is translated as CASSPGASNTEAFF.

The chain uses TRBV25-1 and TRBJ2-7; D not certain. The CDR3 length is 11 residues. V lost 2 bases to trimming and J lost 5 bases, with 4 bases between them. The germline V gene has CDR1 MGHDK and CDR2 SYGVNS. CDR3 in amino acids: CASSEEDEQYF. CDR3 bases: TGTGCCAGCAGTGAAGAGGACGAGCAGTACTTC.

This rearrangement joins TRBV6-5 to TRBJ1-6, with TRBD1 as a possible D gene (5 bases). Germline values: CDR1 MNHEY, CDR2 SVGAGI. The CDR3 loop spans 13 amino acids. V was shortened by 4 bases and J by 7 bases, with 8 bases between the two germline ends. CDR3 coding DNA: TGTGCCAGCAGTTCAGGGTTAAATTCACCCCTCCACTTT. As protein: CASSSGLNSPLHF.

The chain combines TRBV6-5 with TRBJ1-1; 8 bases fit TRBD1. The V and J ends lost 6 bases and 5 bases, in that order; junction bases with no gene match: 8. CDR3 length equals 14 residues. Germline V gene data show CDR1 as MNHEY and CDR2 as SVGAGI. This CDR3 reads CASSWTGRRTEAFF. The CDR3 nucleotides read TGTGCCAGCAGCTGGACAGGGAGGAGGACTGAAGCTTTCTTT.

A remark on this clone: A junction end diverges from the germline sequence, so it may reflect a read error. The gene calls are TRBV7-9 and TRBJ1-6; D ambiguous. Germline V gene data show CDR1 as SEHNR and CDR2 as FQNEAQ (reference sequence). The CDR3 is 12 residues long. Here the CDR3 reads CASSFGDSPLHF. The CDR3 DNA sequence: TGTGCCAGCAGCTTTGGTGATTCACCCCTACACTTT. The full variable domain, in which reference TRBV7-9 and TRBJ1-6 provide the parts outside the CDR3, is DTGVSQNPRHKITKRGQNVTFRCDPISEHNRLYWYRQTLGQGPEFLTYFQNEAQLEKSRLLSDRFSAERPKGSFSTLEIQRTEQGDSAMYLCASSFGDSPLHFGNGTRLTVT.

The gene calls are TRBV5-1 and TRBJ1-5, with 9 nucleotides matching TRBD1. From germline, CDR1 is SGHRS and CDR2 YFSETQ. The CDR3 spans 18 residues. The V segment lost 8 bases and the J segment 4 bases; nucleotides outside the gene matches: 19. CDR3 coding DNA: TGCGCCAGATCTCGAAGGGACAGGGATCCCCTGGGGAATCAGCCCCAGCATTTT. It yields the protein CARSRRDRDPLGNQPQHF.